The next 19 T cell receptor beta chains were all read from a single sample in a study of human T cells and chemical hapten exposure. The time point denotes: pre-sensitization, week 0. Treatment meaning: therapeutic diphenylcyclopropenone sensitization with weekly scalp DPC. TCRdb analysed the RACE reads with MiXCR anew, one entry per CDR3 protein. Among over 300,000 distinct CDR3 sequences listed, 5.1% were seen once. The specimen comprised whole blood, sampled in connection with sensitization to the hapten diphenylcyclopropenone (DPC). These receptors came from a woman aged 50 to 60 with alopecia areata. Some clones in this sample may be carry-over from other donors' samples.

This clonotype has ten or more counts. This chain joins TRBV13 and TRBJ1-1, with 8 bases identical to TRBD1. Germline V CDR1 and CDR2: PRHDT, FYEKMQ (reference sequence). The V and J ends lost 3 bases and 1 base, in that order; junction bases with no gene match: 4. This CDR3 comprises 15 residues. CDR3 protein: CASSFRQGSNTEAFF. The CDR3, as DNA: TGTGCCAGCAGCTTCCGACAGGGGTCGAACACTGAAGCTTTCTTT.

This chain connects TRBV7-2 to TRBJ1-3; TRBD1 might be the D (5 bases). This CDR3 is 17 amino acids long. Between the trimmed V and J ends, which lost 5 bases and 1 base, there was a span of 18 bases. From germline, CDR1 is SGHTA and CDR2 FQGNSA. The CDR3, as DNA: TGTGCCAGCAGCCCCGGGGGAGGGGTAGGGTCTGGAAACACCATATATTTT. This gives the protein CASSPGGGVGSGNTIYF. The complete variable domain, with remaining parts taken from reference TRBV7-2 and TRBJ1-3, reads GAGVSQSPSNKVTEKGKDVELRCDPISGHTALYWYRQSLGQGLEFLIYFQGNSAPDKSGLPSDRFSAERTGGSVSTLTIQRTQQEDSAVYLCASSPGGGVGSGNTIYFGEGSWLTVV.

In this sample, this clonotype turned up a few times. The rearrangement joins TRBV11-2 to TRBJ2-1; the D gene is possibly TRBD2 (5 bases). The CDR3 has 14 amino acids. V gave up 5 bases and J gave up 5 bases, with 13 bases separating them. Germline CDR1 and CDR2: SGHAT and FQNNGV. As DNA, the CDR3 is TGTGCCAGCAGCCGCACGTCTAGCAACAATGAGCAGTTCTTC. Translation gives CASSRTSSNNEQFF.

The chain uses TRBV6-5 and TRBJ1-5, with D possibly matching TRBD1 (5 bases). This CDR3 region has 13 residues. The V end lost 7 bases, the J end lost 4 bases, and 11 bases lay between the germline ends. Per germline, CDR1 MNHEY and CDR2 SVGAGI. The CDR3 protein is CASKEGKNQPQHF. The CDR3 DNA sequence: TGTGCCAGCAAGGAGGGGAAGAATCAGCCCCAGCATTTT.

This clonotype was observed at least ten times. The J gene is TRBJ2-4, the V gene TRBV7-9, with 7 bases fitting TRBD2. The germline CDR1 and CDR2 sequences are SEHNR and FQNEAQ (reference sequence). The CDR3 has 17 residues. J was trimmed by 7 bases and V by 1 base; bases with no gene match: 13. In nucleotides, the CDR3 is TGTGCCAGCAGCTTAGAAGGGGCCCATCGGACTAGGAACATTCAGTACTTC. Its translation: CASSLEGAHRTRNIQYF. Complete variable domain (other parts from reference TRBV7-9 and TRBJ2-4): DTGVSQNPRHKITKRGQNVTFRCDPISEHNRLYWYRQTLGQGPEFLTYFQNEAQLEKSRLLSDRFSAERPKGSFSTLEIQRTEQGDSAMYLCASSLEGAHRTRNIQYFGAGTRLSVL.

This clonotype was seen a handful of times. The rearrangement links TRBV13 to TRBJ2-5; 10 bases match TRBD1. J lost 3 bases, V lost 5 bases, and 6 bases had no gene match. The CDR3 runs 15 residues. Germline V gives CDR1 PRHDT, CDR2 FYEKMQ (reference sequence). CDR3 sequence: CASSRTGGGEETQYF. Here the CDR3 DNA reads TGTGCCAGCAGCCGGACAGGGGGTGGAGAAGAGACCCAGTACTTC.

The chain recombines TRBV7-9 with TRBJ2-1; 8 bases are shared with TRBD1. Germline V gene lookup returns CDR1 SEHNR and CDR2 FQNEAQ (reference sequence). The CDR3 is made up of 16 amino acids. The ends lost 5 bases at V and 4 bases at J; junction bases unmatched: 10. CDR3 DNA: TGTGCCAGCAGCGCTCGGACAGGGCCTTTGTACAATGAGCAGTTCTTC. It encodes CASSARTGPLYNEQFF.

This clonotype came up a few times. The V gene is TRBV20-1, the J gene TRBJ2-7; D not resolved. This CDR3 comprises 17 residues. Trimming cost V 0 bases and J 2 bases, with 20 bases left between them. Germline V gene lookup returns CDR1 DFQATT and CDR2 SNEGSKA (reference sequence). Here the CDR3 DNA reads TGCAGTGCTAGAGAGCCCCAACCAATAGTTACCCCCTACGAGCAGTACTTC. It encodes CSAREPQPIVTPYEQYF.

This rearrangement joins TRBV4-1 to TRBJ2-7; the match to TRBD1 covers 9 bases. V dropped 4 bases and J dropped 7; count of bases not matched to a gene: 14. In germline, CDR1 is MGHRA, CDR2 YSYEKL. The CDR3 is 16 amino acids. The CDR3 DNA sequence: TGCGCCAGCAGCCCGGACATGACAGGGGGTATGGGAGAGCAGTACTTC. This codes for CASSPDMTGGMGEQYF.

This clonotype showed up many times. The chain carries TRBV9 and TRBJ2-5; D is unresolved. Trimming shortened V by 2 bases and J by 1 base, and 12 bases separated the two germline ends. The CDR3 is 15 amino acids. Looked up from germline, CDR1 is SGDLS and CDR2 is YYNGEE. CDR3 sequence: CASSVTQTSQETQYF. The CDR3, as DNA: TGTGCCAGCAGCGTTACTCAGACATCCCAAGAGACCCAGTACTTC.

This clonotype has ten or more counts. The chain has TRBV30 and TRBJ1-1, with 8 nucleotides matching TRBD1. Trimming at V came to 2 bases and at J to 4 bases, leaving 9 bases not matched to a gene. CDR1 and CDR2 from the germline V gene are GTSNPN and SVGIG (reference sequence). The CDR3 length is 15 residues. CDR3 nucleotides: TGTGCCTGGAGTTCCCCAGGGGGCATCAGCACTGAAGCTTTCTTT. It translates to CAWSSPGGISTEAFF.

This clonotype was recorded at least ten times. The chain uses TRBV7-9 and TRBJ2-5; TRBD1 might be the D (6 bases). The germline gives CDR1 SEHNR, CDR2 FQNEAQ (reference sequence). This CDR3 region has 14 residues. The V end lost 6 bases, the J end lost 4 bases, and 15 bases lay between the germline ends. CDR3 sequence: CASRFVQGPETQYF. CDR3 bases: TGTGCCAGCAGATTCGTACAGGGTCCAGAGACCCAGTACTTC.

This clonotype came up many times. The CDR3 nucleotides are TGCAGTGCTAGAATCTTCGGGGGTTACAATGAGCAGTTCTTC. The encoded protein is CSARIFGGYNEQFF. V usage is TRBV20-1 and J usage is TRBJ2-1; tentatively, D is TRBD2 (6 bases). This CDR3 has 14 residues. The germline V and J ends were trimmed by 2 bases and 4 bases, with 12 bases remaining between them. CDR1 is DFQATT and CDR2 is SNEGSKA in the germline V gene (reference sequence).

The V gene is TRBV10-3, the J gene TRBJ1-1; no clear D gene. The V gene's germline CDR1 is ENHRY and CDR2 SYGVKD. Deletions cut 7 bases from V and 4 bases from J, with 13 bases between. The length of the CDR3 is 13 residues. The CDR3 protein is CAINYGVGTEAFF. CDR3 DNA sequence: TGTGCCATCAATTATGGGGTGGGCACTGAAGCTTTCTTT.

This clonotype showed up just a few times. The rearrangement links TRBV28 to TRBJ2-4, with D perhaps being TRBD1 or TRBD2 (5 bases each). The CDR3 has 13 amino acids. V dropped 4 bases and J dropped 5 bases, with 9 bases sitting between them. Germline assignment: CDR1 MDHEN and CDR2 SYDVKM. The chain's CDR3 is CASSWGSQNIQYF. Written as DNA, the CDR3 is TGTGCCAGCAGTTGGGGGTCCCAAAACATTCAGTACTTC.

In its sample, this clonotype was seen once. Given a much more abundant clone one base away, this may be a read error. The rearrangement joins TRBV4-1 to TRBJ2-3; TRBD1 matches at 10 bases. J lost 2 bases, V lost 3 bases, and 14 bases had no gene match. The germline V gene has CDR1 MGHRA and CDR2 YSYEKL. CDR3 length: 19 amino acids. The CDR3 is CASSQTGFGTGADTDTQYF. CDR3 DNA sequence: TGCGCCAGCAGCCAGACAGGCTTTGGGACAGGGGCCGACACAGATACGCAGTATTTT.

On this clonotype: The conserved final phenylalanine or tryptophan is absent from the CDR3, which likely points to a read error. V and J are TRBV6-5 and TRBJ2-3; D ambiguous. This CDR3 has 14 amino acids. The germline V gene has CDR1 MNHEY and CDR2 SVGAGI. V was shortened by 0 bases and J by 3 bases, with 7 bases between the two germline ends. The CDR3 spells CASSYSSRTDTQYS. In DNA form, the CDR3 reads TGTGCCAGCAGTTACTCGTCGCGGACAGATACGCAGTATTCT.

This clonotype was observed many times. The chain uses TRBV5-1 and TRBJ2-7, with 7 bases lining up with TRBD1. CDR1 and CDR2 (germline): SGHRS, YFSETQ. The J segment lost 6 bases and the V segment lost 4 bases, leaving 10 bases of the junction unmatched. The CDR3 covers 14 residues. CDR3: CASSPGQVPVEQYF. In DNA, the CDR3 is TGCGCCAGCAGCCCTGGACAGGTCCCGGTCGAGCAGTACTTC.

The CDR3 DNA reads as TGTGCCAGCAGTGACGGCAGGGGCACTGAAGCTTTCTTT. It encodes CASSDGRGTEAFF. The chain recombines TRBV6-4 with TRBJ1-1; maybe TRBD1 (6 bases). V lost 2 bases and J lost 4, with 8 bases in between. The length of the CDR3 is 13 residues. Germline V gene sequence: CDR1 MRHNA, CDR2 SNTAGT.